This T cell receptor beta chain was recorded in a study of shared clonotypes between healthy human individuals. Per germline, CDR1 MNHEY and CDR2 SMNVEV (reference sequence). CDR3 length: 14 residues. The ends were cut back, 6 bases at V and 5 bases at J, with 16 bases in the middle. This clone was recorded once. Positively selected for CCR7, the CD45RO-negative cells used as naive CD8 cells excluded terminally differentiated effector memory CD45RA+ cells. The table came from immunoSEQ multiplex PCR; TCRdb's copy has only in-frame clones and leaves some out. Of about 2.2 million clones listed, about 93% are singletons.

Sequencing used naive CD8+ T cells from PBMCs. This clonotype originated in a man aged 18 to 29 in good health. Some clones in this sample may be carry-over from other donors' samples. The V and J genes are TRBV27 and TRBJ1-1; D ambiguous. CDR3 in DNA: TGTGCCAGCAGCCCCTATGGTGGGAGTACTGAAGCTTTCTTT. Translated: CASSPYGGSTEAFF.